A selection of T cell receptor beta chains follows, all from one sample in a study of identical twins. MiXCR, applied by TCRdb to the 5' RACE reads, yields one record per CDR3 protein. The data contain about 890,000 distinct CDR3 sequences, more than 9% of them singletons. These same data were also listed under a study on yellow fever vaccine responses in identical twins.

The sequenced sample was PBMCs. The receptors originated from a woman under 30 in good health. Each CDR3 is given with its conserved first and last residue. Each record gives: J gene, D gene, clone size, V gene, CDR3 protein, CDR3 DNA. A D gene is named only where the DNA matches it firmly. For some rows the clone size is stated as once, few or many, or as a class when expanded; others skip it.

j_call: TRBJ2-7; d_call: NA; clone_size: many; v_call: TRBV14; cdr3_aa: CASSPRDGYEQYF; cdr3_nt: TGTGCCAGCAGCCCCCGGGACGGCTACGAGCAGTACTTC
j_call: TRBJ1-1; d_call: NA; clone_size: few; v_call: TRBV20-1; cdr3_aa: CSARIQGWGSTEAFF; cdr3_nt: TGCAGTGCTAGGATACAGGGATGGGGGAGCACTGAAGCTTTCTTT
j_call: TRBJ2-7; d_call: TRBD1; clone_size: few; v_call: TRBV25-1; cdr3_aa: CASSDLWTGAYEQYF; cdr3_nt: TGTGCCAGCAGTGATTTGTGGACAGGAGCCTACGAGCAGTACTTC
j_call: TRBJ2-1; d_call: TRBD2; clone_size: NA; v_call: TRBV7-6; cdr3_aa: CASSINSGSSYNEQFF; cdr3_nt: TGTGCCAGCAGCATCAATAGCGGGAGTTCCTACAATGAGCAGTTCTTC
j_call: TRBJ2-1; d_call: NA; clone_size: few; v_call: TRBV20-1; cdr3_aa: CSARAREFRNEQFF; cdr3_nt: TGCAGTGCTAGAGCCCGGGAGTTCAGGAATGAGCAGTTCTTC
j_call: TRBJ2-3; d_call: NA; clone_size: NA; v_call: TRBV20-1; cdr3_aa: CSAPSGLSTDTQYF; cdr3_nt: TGCAGTGCTCCTTCCGGACTGAGCACAGATACGCAGTATTTT
j_call: TRBJ1-5; d_call: TRBD1; clone_size: NA; v_call: TRBV12-3/TRBV12-4; cdr3_aa: CASSLMLGQGYQPQHF; cdr3_nt: TGTGCCAGCAGTTTAATGTTGGGACAGGGTTATCAGCCCCAGCATTTT
j_call: TRBJ1-1; d_call: NA; clone_size: few; v_call: TRBV10-3; cdr3_aa: CAIRGSGVNTEAFF; cdr3_nt: TGTGCCATCAGGGGATCAGGGGTGAACACTGAAGCTTTCTTT
j_call: TRBJ2-2; d_call: NA; clone_size: many; v_call: TRBV7-3; cdr3_aa: CASSFLGSTGELFF; cdr3_nt: TGTGCCAGCAGCTTTCTAGGGAGCACCGGGGAGCTGTTTTTT
j_call: TRBJ1-4; d_call: NA; clone_size: many; v_call: TRBV12-3/TRBV12-4; cdr3_aa: CASSFGGVTNEKLFF; cdr3_nt: TGTGCCAGCAGTTTCGGGGGGGTAACAAATGAAAAACTGTTTTTT
j_call: TRBJ2-1; d_call: NA; clone_size: few; v_call: TRBV27; cdr3_aa: CASSLLGPYNEQFF; cdr3_nt: TGTGCCAGCTCCCTTCTGGGCCCCTACAATGAGCAGTTCTTC
j_call: TRBJ2-7; d_call: TRBD1; clone_size: few; v_call: TRBV28; cdr3_aa: CASSYPDRAHEQYF; cdr3_nt: TGTGCCAGCAGTTATCCTGACAGGGCCCACGAGCAGTACTTC
j_call: TRBJ2-5; d_call: TRBD2; clone_size: few; v_call: TRBV12-3/TRBV12-4; cdr3_aa: CASSSLPRDYKETQYF; cdr3_nt: TGTGCCAGCAGTTCCCTCCCCCGGGACTACAAAGAGACCCAGTACTTC
j_call: TRBJ2-7; d_call: NA; clone_size: many; v_call: TRBV2; cdr3_aa: CASSESAPGSAYEQYF; cdr3_nt: TGTGCCAGCAGTGAATCGGCGCCAGGGAGTGCGTACGAGCAGTACTTC
j_call: TRBJ2-2; d_call: NA; clone_size: NA; v_call: TRBV20-1; cdr3_aa: CSAGLHGTGELFF; cdr3_nt: TGCAGTGCCGGACTACACGGGACCGGGGAGCTGTTTTTT
j_call: TRBJ1-2; d_call: NA; clone_size: many; v_call: TRBV12-3/TRBV12-4; cdr3_aa: CASSLAGPSSYGYTF; cdr3_nt: TGTGCCAGCAGCCTAGCGGGGCCGTCGTCCTATGGCTACACCTTC
j_call: TRBJ1-5; d_call: NA; clone_size: few; v_call: TRBV6-2/TRBV6-3; cdr3_aa: CASGAGRNQPQHF; cdr3_nt: TGTGCCAGTGGTGCAGGTCGCAATCAGCCCCAGCATTTT
j_call: TRBJ2-1; d_call: NA; clone_size: few; v_call: TRBV29-1; cdr3_aa: CSVYRVGSEQFF; cdr3_nt: TGCAGCGTCTACAGGGTCGGGAGTGAGCAGTTCTTC
j_call: TRBJ2-4; d_call: NA; clone_size: many; v_call: TRBV3-1; cdr3_aa: CASSLGPGAKNIQYF; cdr3_nt: TGTGCCAGCAGCCTCGGACCAGGGGCCAAAAACATTCAGTACTTC
j_call: TRBJ2-3; d_call: NA; clone_size: NA; v_call: TRBV28; cdr3_aa: CASSLLPRDSNTQYF; cdr3_nt: TGTGCCAGCAGCCTGCTCCCGCGGGACAGCAATACGCAGTATTTT
j_call: TRBJ1-1; d_call: NA; clone_size: few; v_call: TRBV29-1; cdr3_aa: CSVPWGNTEAFF; cdr3_nt: TGCAGCGTTCCATGGGGGAACACTGAAGCTTTCTTT
j_call: TRBJ1-1; d_call: NA; clone_size: NA; v_call: TRBV7-9; cdr3_aa: CASGRAGAGTEAFF; cdr3_nt: TGTGCCAGCGGGCGGGCGGGGGCAGGCACTGAAGCTTTCTTT
j_call: TRBJ2-4; d_call: NA; clone_size: many; v_call: TRBV27; cdr3_aa: CASRIGGPGAKNIQYF; cdr3_nt: TGTGCCAGCAGAATTGGGGGACCGGGGGCCAAAAACATTCAGTACTTC
j_call: TRBJ2-5; d_call: NA; clone_size: NA; v_call: TRBV7-2; cdr3_aa: CASSLGVASETQYF; cdr3_nt: TGTGCCAGCAGCTTAGGGGTTGCATCGGAGACCCAGTACTTC
j_call: TRBJ2-5; d_call: NA; clone_size: few; v_call: TRBV7-9; cdr3_aa: CASTTEHGETQYF; cdr3_nt: TGTGCCAGCACCACCGAGCATGGTGAGACCCAGTACTTC
j_call: TRBJ2-7; d_call: NA; clone_size: many; v_call: TRBV5-1; cdr3_aa: CASSSTGTEQYF; cdr3_nt: TGCGCCAGCAGCAGCACGGGAACCGAGCAGTACTTC
j_call: TRBJ2-3; d_call: TRBD2; clone_size: few; v_call: TRBV7-6; cdr3_aa: CASSPGTTLTSTDTQYF; cdr3_nt: TGTGCCAGCAGCCCCGGGACTACACTAACCAGCACAGATACGCAGTATTTT
j_call: TRBJ1-5; d_call: NA; clone_size: NA; v_call: TRBV10-3; cdr3_aa: CAITPDSNQPQHF; cdr3_nt: TGTGCCATCACTCCGGACAGCAATCAGCCCCAGCATTTT
j_call: TRBJ2-1; d_call: TRBD1; clone_size: NA; v_call: TRBV7-6; cdr3_aa: CASSHGTGDYNEQFF; cdr3_nt: TGTGCCAGCAGCCACGGGACAGGGGACTACAATGAGCAGTTCTTC
j_call: TRBJ2-5; d_call: NA; clone_size: few; v_call: TRBV7-9; cdr3_aa: CASSHTGMETQYF; cdr3_nt: TGTGCCAGCAGCCATACAGGGATGGAGACCCAGTACTTC
j_call: TRBJ2-3; d_call: NA; clone_size: few; v_call: TRBV11-2; cdr3_aa: CASSWYRDTQYF; cdr3_nt: TGTGCCAGCAGCTGGTACCGAGATACGCAGTATTTT
j_call: TRBJ2-5; d_call: NA; clone_size: NA; v_call: TRBV24-1; cdr3_aa: CATSEAGTVYQETQYF; cdr3_nt: TGTGCCACCAGTGAGGCCGGGACGGTGTACCAAGAGACCCAGTACTTC
j_call: TRBJ2-1; d_call: TRBD2; clone_size: NA; v_call: TRBV19; cdr3_aa: CASSIIVTSGRTSDEQFF; cdr3_nt: TGTGCCAGTAGTATAATCGTGACTAGCGGGAGGACGTCGGATGAGCAGTTCTTC
j_call: TRBJ2-7; d_call: TRBD2; clone_size: NA; v_call: TRBV20-1; cdr3_aa: CSARDKPSGSFNEQYF; cdr3_nt: TGCAGTGCTAGGGACAAACCTAGCGGGAGTTTCAACGAGCAGTACTTC
j_call: TRBJ2-5; d_call: NA; clone_size: NA; v_call: TRBV7-6; cdr3_aa: CASSLGQIRETQYF; cdr3_nt: TGTGCCAGCAGCTTAGGGCAGATAAGGGAGACCCAGTACTTC
j_call: TRBJ2-7; d_call: TRBD2; clone_size: few; v_call: TRBV9; cdr3_aa: CASSTGGSTYEQYF; cdr3_nt: TGTGCCAGCAGCACGGGGGGATCGACCTACGAGCAGTACTTC
j_call: TRBJ2-2; d_call: NA; clone_size: few; v_call: TRBV12-3/TRBV12-4; cdr3_aa: CASSLISGADNTGELFF; cdr3_nt: TGTGCCAGCAGTTTAATCTCCGGAGCGGACAACACCGGGGAGCTGTTTTTT
j_call: TRBJ2-1; d_call: NA; clone_size: few; v_call: TRBV12-3/TRBV12-4; cdr3_aa: CASSFRTEGLEQFF; cdr3_nt: TGTGCCAGCAGTTTTAGGACCGAGGGGCTTGAGCAGTTCTTC
j_call: TRBJ2-7; d_call: NA; clone_size: NA; v_call: TRBV10-3; cdr3_aa: CAISDPTQRPGQYF; cdr3_nt: TGTGCCATCAGTGACCCAACTCAGCGGCCGGGGCAGTACTTC
j_call: TRBJ1-1; d_call: NA; clone_size: NA; v_call: TRBV6-5; cdr3_aa: CASSYSRQMNTEAFF; cdr3_nt: TGTGCCAGCAGTTACTCGAGACAGATGAACACTGAAGCTTTCTTT
j_call: TRBJ2-7; d_call: NA; clone_size: NA; v_call: TRBV7-2; cdr3_aa: CASKPGPQLAGEQYF; cdr3_nt: TGTGCCAGCAAACCCGGGCCCCAACTAGCCGGGGAGCAGTACTTC
j_call: TRBJ2-1; d_call: TRBD2; clone_size: few; v_call: TRBV9; cdr3_aa: CASSVGASGSNEQFF; cdr3_nt: TGTGCCAGCAGCGTAGGAGCTAGCGGGAGCAATGAGCAGTTCTTC
j_call: TRBJ2-5; d_call: TRBD2; clone_size: few; v_call: TRBV11-2; cdr3_aa: CASSLESVSGRKTQYF; cdr3_nt: TGTGCCAGCAGCTTAGAGAGTGTAAGCGGGAGAAAGACCCAGTACTTC
j_call: TRBJ2-2; d_call: NA; clone_size: few; v_call: TRBV24-1; cdr3_aa: CATSYRAGKNTGELFF; cdr3_nt: TGTGCCACCAGTTATCGGGCAGGGAAGAACACCGGGGAGCTGTTTTTT